The next 24 T cell receptor beta chains were all read from a single sample in a study of control samples from healthy donors and cancer patients. Here immunoSEQ multiplex PCR was the method, and the copy in TCRdb shows in-frame clones only, minus some. Among around 80,000 clones listed, more than 75% were seen once. Sequenced: blood. The source is a man aged 45 to 65 in good health.

The V gene is TRBV5-1, the J gene TRBJ2-5; TRBD1 matches 11 bases. Trimming at V came to 8 bases and at J to 7 bases, leaving 10 bases not matched to a gene. The germline V gene encodes CDR1 SGHRS and CDR2 YFSETQ. The CDR3 is 14 amino acids. CDR3 residues: CASSPGQGVGTQYF. CDR3 DNA sequence: TGCGCCAGTAGTCCGGGACAGGGGGTTGGGACCCAGTACTTC.

J is TRBJ2-1 and V is TRBV29-1, with D maybe TRBD1 (6 bases). The germline CDR1 and CDR2 sequences are SQVTM and ANQGSEA. The CDR3 is made up of 16 amino acids. V lost 4 bases to trimming and J lost 0 bases, with 16 bases between them. Here the CDR3 reads CSVVSRGAASYNEQFF. Here the CDR3 DNA reads TGCAGCGTTGTCTCCAGGGGAGCGGCCTCCTACAATGAGCAGTTCTTC.

This CDR3 reads CASSRGGIRQPQHF. The CDR3 nucleotides read TGTGCCAGCAGTCGGGGGGGCATTCGTCAGCCCCAGCATTTT. The J gene is TRBJ1-5, the V gene TRBV6-2 or TRBV6-3, with TRBD1 as a possible D gene (6 bases). The CDR3 has 14 amino acids. Trimming stripped 5 bases from V and 6 bases from J, with 14 bases between. Germline assignment: CDR1 MNHEY and CDR2 SVGEGT.

The chain carries TRBV4-1 and TRBJ1-6, with TRBD1 matching over 7 bases. Unmatched junction bases numbered 11, after V lost 2 bases and J lost 4 bases. The CDR3 loop spans 18 amino acids. From germline, CDR1 is MGHRA and CDR2 YSYEKL. CDR3 residues: CASSQPWGQRVYNSPLHF. In nucleotides, the CDR3 is TGCGCCAGCAGCCAACCTTGGGGACAGAGAGTTTATAATTCACCCCTCCACTTT.

The chain employs TRBV18 and TRBJ1-1; D is unresolved. V gave up 5 bases and J gave up 1 base, with 20 bases separating them. This CDR3 is 17 amino acids long. The germline gives CDR1 KGHSH, CDR2 LQKENI. CDR3: CASSEAPLVAENTEAFF. DNA of the CDR3: TGTGCCAGCTCAGAAGCCCCGTTGGTGGCAGAGAACACTGAAGCTTTCTTT. Variable domain in full (rest from reference TRBV18 and TRBJ1-1): NAGVMQNPRHLVRRRGQEARLRCSPMKGHSHVYWYRQLPEEGLKFMVYLQKENIIDESGMPKERFSAEFPKEGPSILRIQQVVRGDSAAYFCASSEAPLVAENTEAFFGQGTRLTVV.

This chain connects TRBV24-1 to TRBJ2-1; 9 nucleotides match TRBD2. Germline V gene lookup returns CDR1 KGHDR and CDR2 SFDVKD. V shed 5 bases and J 4 bases; nucleotides not matched to a gene: 2. There are 14 residues in the CDR3. This CDR3 is CATSVAGAYNEQFF. Written as DNA, the CDR3 is TGTGCCACCAGTGTAGCGGGAGCTTACAATGAGCAGTTCTTC.

Turning to this clone: The sample contains more than one DNA sequence encoding this CDR3. The chain carries TRBV19 and TRBJ1-1; TRBD1 matches 7 bases. The CDR3 has 15 residues. CDR1 and CDR2 from the germline V gene are LNHDA and SQIVND (reference sequence). V was clipped by 4 bases and J by 1 base; unmatched bases: 6. The CDR3 sequence is CASSKQGRGNTEAFF. The CDR3 coding sequence is TGTGCCAGTAGTAAACAGGGGAGGGGGAACACTGAAGCTTTCTTT.

CDR3 nucleotide sequence: TGTGCCAGCAGCTTAGTTCGGGGTTTGGGTTCACCCCTCCACTTT. As protein: CASSLVRGLGSPLHF. The chain combines TRBV7-2 with TRBJ1-6; no clear D. The CDR3 is 15 amino acids. The germline V gene encodes CDR1 SGHTA and CDR2 FQGNSA. The V end was cut by 1 base, the J end by 9 bases, with 13 bases between.

The CDR3 DNA sequence: TGTGCCAGCAGCTTTCGGACAGGGAACGGAAACACCATATATTTT. It codes for CASSFRTGNGNTIYF. V and J are TRBV7-2 and TRBJ1-3, with 8 bases that match TRBD1. V was clipped by 3 bases and J by 4 bases; unmatched bases: 5. Per germline, CDR1 SGHTA and CDR2 FQGNSA. The CDR3 is made up of 15 amino acids.

The chain links TRBV5-6 to TRBJ2-2, with D hard to call. The CDR3 has 14 amino acids. Per the germline V gene, CDR1 is SGHDT and CDR2 is YYEEEE. Trimming pared 0 bases from V and 3 bases from J, leaving 6 bases between. The DNA for the CDR3 is TGTGCCAGCAGCTTGGACAGCTACACCGGGGAGCTGTTTTTT. Translated: CASSLDSYTGELFF.

The chain combines TRBV9 with TRBJ1-4, with no clear D. CDR3 length: 11 amino acids. V lost 2 bases and J 9 bases, leaving 5 bases between the germline ends. Looked up from germline, CDR1 is SGDLS and CDR2 is YYNGEE. As DNA, the CDR3 is TGTGCCAGCAGCGTTTCAAAAAAACTGTTTTTT. This gives the protein CASSVSKKLFF.

The chain couples TRBV2 to TRBJ1-5; perhaps TRBD1 as D (6 bases). V was shortened by 6 bases and J by 0 bases, with 9 bases between the two germline ends. Germline loops: CDR1 SNHLY, CDR2 FYNNEI. The CDR3 length is 14 residues. The CDR3 DNA reads as TGTGCCAGCAGGGGGGGCCTTAGCAATCAGCCCCAGCATTTT. It yields the protein CASRGGLSNQPQHF.

This clone has only a few counts. The chain uses TRBV27 and TRBJ2-2, with D perhaps assigned TRBD1 or TRBD2 (5 bases each). Trimming took 3 bases from V and 6 from J, leaving 8 bases between them. From germline, CDR1 is MNHEY and CDR2 SMNVEV (reference sequence). There are 13 residues in the CDR3. This CDR3 reads CASSLGTPGELFF. The CDR3 nucleotides read TGTGCCAGCAGTTTGGGGACCCCCGGGGAGCTGTTTTTT.

The V call is TRBV29-1, the J call TRBJ1-3, with no clear D. The V and J ends lost 7 bases and 0 bases respectively, with 10 bases between them. The CDR3 contains 13 residues. The germline V gene encodes CDR1 SQVTM and CDR2 ANQGSEA. The CDR3 DNA reads TGCAGCGCTAAACAGAGCTCTGGAAACACCATATATTTT. Amino acids: CSAKQSSGNTIYF.

Details on this clone: Other DNA sequences within the sample encode an identical CDR3. The J gene is TRBJ1-2, the V gene TRBV12-3 or TRBV12-4, with unresolved D. The V end was cut by 9 bases, the J end by 6 bases, with 8 bases between. The CDR3 is made up of 10 amino acids. The CDR3 here is CASSRNGYTF. Here the CDR3 DNA reads TGTGCCAGTTCTAGGAATGGCTACACCTTC.

The chain combines TRBV25-1 with TRBJ1-5; D not certain. CDR1 and CDR2 from the germline V gene are MGHDK and SYGVNS. The CDR3 is 14 residues long. Trimming removed 3 bases at V and 2 bases at J, with 8 bases between. CDR3 DNA sequence: TGTGCCAGCAGTGATCTTTTCCGCAATCAGCCCCAGCATTTT. Amino acid sequence: CASSDLFRNQPQHF.

The chain combines TRBV10-3 with TRBJ2-1, with 10 positions matching TRBD2. The V gene end was trimmed by 8 bases and the J gene end by 7 bases; junction bases not matched to a gene: 5. The germline V gene has CDR1 ENHRY and CDR2 SYGVKD. The CDR3 covers 13 residues. The CDR3 loop reads CAIGEREGNEQFF. The CDR3 coding sequence is TGTGCCATCGGCGAGCGGGAGGGGAATGAGCAGTTCTTC.

The chain couples TRBV5-6 to TRBJ1-5; possibly TRBD1 for D (6 bases). The CDR3 has 15 residues. Trimming shortened V by 2 bases and J by 4 bases, and 13 bases separated the two germline ends. The germline V gene has CDR1 SGHDT and CDR2 YYEEEE. For the CDR3, the DNA is TGTGCCAGCAGCTTTTCGGACAGCCCAAATCAGCCCCAGCATTTT. As protein: CASSFSDSPNQPQHF.

CDR3 in DNA: TGTGCCAGCGACCGGGACAGGGCGATGCAGCCCCAGCATTTT. It specifies CASDRDRAMQPQHF. This chain uses TRBV2 with TRBJ1-5, with 9 bases fitting TRBD1. CDR3 size: 14 residues. Germline CDR1 is SNHLY and CDR2 is FYNNEI. V shed 8 bases and J 7 bases; nucleotides not matched to a gene: 9.

This clone was detected only a few times. The chain couples TRBV10-3 to TRBJ2-1; 8 bases map to TRBD1. V was clipped by 4 bases and J by 9 bases; unmatched bases: 14. Germline V gives CDR1 ENHRY, CDR2 SYGVKD. The CDR3 is made up of 16 amino acids. The CDR3 nucleotides read TGTGCCATCAGTGGGGCCAGGGGGCGTCCTCTCGGTGAGCAGTTCTTC. Protein product: CAISGARGRPLGEQFF.

The chain is built from TRBV2 and TRBJ1-4; D uncertain. Per the germline V gene, CDR1 is SNHLY and CDR2 is FYNNEI. V was clipped by 4 bases and J by 5 bases, with 11 bases between them. There are 14 residues in the CDR3. CDR3 bases: TGTGCCAGCAGTGGTCGCGGGCAAAATGAAAAACTGTTTTTT. This translates into CASSGRGQNEKLFF. Combining the CDR3 with reference TRBV2 and TRBJ1-4 gives the whole variable domain EPEVTQTPSHQVTQMGQEVILRCVPISNHLYFYWYRQILGQKVEFLVSFYNNEISEKSEIFDDQFSVERPDGSNFTLKIRSTKLEDSAMYFCASSGRGQNEKLFFGSGTQLSVL.

This clone was seen just once. The chain's CDR3 is CARETRGYTF. The CDR3 DNA follows: TGTGCCAGAGAAACCAGGGGCTACACCTTC. V usage is TRBV7-8 and J usage is TRBJ1-2, with D unclear. The V gene lost 9 bases and the J gene lost 8 bases, with 10 bases spanning the gap. Per germline, CDR1 SGHVS and CDR2 FQNEAQ. The CDR3 is made up of 10 amino acids.

In DNA form, the CDR3 reads TGTGCCAGCAGCCCAGAAGGGTTGACTAATGAAAAACTGTTTTTT. It yields the protein CASSPEGLTNEKLFF. V usage is TRBV7-9 and J usage is TRBJ1-4; D gene uncertain. The CDR3 covers 15 residues. CDR1 and CDR2 from the germline V gene are SEHNR and FQNEAQ (reference sequence). V dropped 5 bases and J dropped 2 bases, with 12 bases sitting between them.

The chain combines TRBV24-1 with TRBJ2-1; TRBD2 agrees at 8 bases. The CDR3 covers 15 residues. V lost 9 bases, J lost 4 bases, and 10 bases stayed unmatched. Germline V gene sequence: CDR1 KGHDR, CDR2 SFDVKD. This CDR3 reads CATGTPGGDYNEQFF. The CDR3 DNA is TGTGCCACCGGAACGCCGGGGGGGGATTACAATGAGCAGTTCTTC.